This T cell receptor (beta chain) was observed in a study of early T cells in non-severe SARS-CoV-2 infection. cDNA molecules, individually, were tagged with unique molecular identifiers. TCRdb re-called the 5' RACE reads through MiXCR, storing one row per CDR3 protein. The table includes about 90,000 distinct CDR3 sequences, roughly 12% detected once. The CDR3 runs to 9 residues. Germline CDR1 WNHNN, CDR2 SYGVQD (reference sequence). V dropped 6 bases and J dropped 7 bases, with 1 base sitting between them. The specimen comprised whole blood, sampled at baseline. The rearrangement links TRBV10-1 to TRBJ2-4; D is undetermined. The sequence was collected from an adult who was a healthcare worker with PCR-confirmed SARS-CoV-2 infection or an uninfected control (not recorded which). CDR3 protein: CASRNIQYF. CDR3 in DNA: TGCGCCAGCAGGAACATTCAGTACTTC.